Presented here are 18 T cell receptor beta chains from one specimen sequenced in a study of T cells and copy number aberrations in small-cell lung cancer. The table came from immunoSEQ multiplex PCR; TCRdb's copy has only in-frame clones and leaves some out. The table includes about 2,500 clones, 82% detected once. The sample comprised normal tissue next to the tumor. The receptors shown here come from a man aged 65 to 85 with small cell lung cancer.

The CDR3 loop is CASSPSGLATYEQYF. DNA of the CDR3: TGTGCCAGCAGCCCCTCGGGACTGGCGACCTACGAGCAGTACTTC. The V and J genes are TRBV9 and TRBJ2-7; D possibly corresponds to TRBD2 (6 bases). The CDR3 consists of 15 residues. Germline assignment: CDR1 SGDLS and CDR2 YYNGEE. Trimming took off 4 bases at V and 2 bases at J, with 16 bases between the two ends.

This clone has only a few counts. The DNA of the CDR3 is TGTGCCAGCAGTGACTCAGGGGGCTACTATGGCTACACCTTC. It specifies CASSDSGGYYGYTF. The chain couples TRBV6-4 to TRBJ1-2, with 7 bases matching TRBD1. Germline lookup yields CDR1 MRHNA and CDR2 SNTAGT. The J segment lost 3 bases and the V segment lost 0 bases, leaving 1 base of the junction unmatched. This CDR3 is 14 amino acids long.

For this clone: Germline and junction disagree at one end, which may indicate a read error. V is TRBV5-6 and J is TRBJ2-7, with 9 bases identical to TRBD2. The CDR3 contains 13 residues. Germline V gene lookup returns CDR1 SGHDT and CDR2 YYEEEE. The CDR3 DNA reads TGTGCCAGCAGCCCTGGGACTAGCTCACCGCTGAACTTC. Its protein is CASSPGTSSPLNF.

The rearrangement links TRBV28 to TRBJ2-3; no definite D call. The CDR3 runs to 15 residues. Germline loops: CDR1 MDHEN, CDR2 SYDVKM. V was pared by 6 bases and J by 3 bases, with 16 bases between. The chain's CDR3 is CASRKLLGRTDTQYF. As DNA, the CDR3 is TGTGCCAGCAGGAAACTACTTGGACGAACAGATACGCAGTATTTT.

J is TRBJ2-5 and V is TRBV5-1; no clear D. This CDR3 comprises 14 residues. Germline lookup yields CDR1 SGHRS and CDR2 YFSETQ. V was cut by 0 bases and J by 5 bases, with 11 bases left in between. CDR3 loop: CASSLALDLETQYF. The CDR3 bases are TGCGCCAGCAGCTTGGCCTTGGATCTCGAGACCCAGTACTTC.

The V call is TRBV30, the J call TRBJ1-2, with D unresolved. There are 15 residues in the CDR3. V was cut by 0 bases and J by 11 bases, with 22 bases left in between. Germline CDR1 is GTSNPN and CDR2 is SVGIG (reference sequence). CDR3 sequence (DNA): TGTGCCTGGAGTGTACGTACCAGAGCGGTGCCCCTTTACACCTTC. Translating gives CAWSVRTRAVPLYTF.

The CDR3: CASSLDRGHYSPLHF. CDR3 DNA: TGTGCCAGCTCCCTCGACAGGGGGCATTATTCACCCCTCCACTTT. The chain uses TRBV18 and TRBJ1-6; 10 positions agree with TRBD1. Germline V gene data show CDR1 as KGHSH and CDR2 as LQKENI. Trimming at V came to 6 bases and at J to 8 bases, leaving 7 bases not matched to a gene. CDR3 length equals 15 residues.

The V gene is TRBV7-3, the J gene TRBJ2-1; tentatively, D is TRBD1 or TRBD2 (6 bases each). The CDR3 totals 15 residues. From germline, CDR1 is SGHTA and CDR2 FQGTGA. Trimming left V 5 bases short and J 5 bases short, with 16 bases between. CDR3 nucleotides: TGTGCCAGCAGCCTAGGACAGACTAGAAACAATGAGCAGTTCTTC. Translating it yields CASSLGQTRNNEQFF.

J is TRBJ2-6 and V is TRBV6-4; D possibly corresponds to TRBD2 (6 bases). Germline-derived CDR1 and CDR2 are MRHNA and SNTAGT. Trimming took off 0 bases at V and 0 bases at J, with 6 bases between the two ends. This CDR3 contains 16 residues. CDR3 in amino acids: CASSDSGSSGANVLTF. The CDR3, as DNA: TGTGCCAGCAGTGACTCCGGGAGCTCTGGGGCCAACGTCCTGACTTTC.

The gene calls are TRBV30 and TRBJ1-5; D remains ambiguous. The germline V and J ends were trimmed by 2 bases and 2 bases, with 10 bases remaining between them. The germline V gene has CDR1 GTSNPN and CDR2 SVGIG (reference sequence). The CDR3 is 14 residues long. The CDR3 spells CAWSPGGGNQPQHF. The CDR3 coding sequence is TGTGCCTGGAGTCCGGGAGGTGGCAATCAGCCCCAGCATTTT.

This clone has only one observation. The rearrangement uses TRBV30 and TRBJ2-5, with TRBD1 matching over 7 bases. Germline values: CDR1 GTSNPN, CDR2 SVGIG (reference sequence). With 0 bases clipped from V and 5 bases from J, the junction kept 12 bases outside the gene matches. The CDR3 loop spans 16 amino acids. The CDR3 nucleotides are TGTGCCTGGAGTGTAACTCTGGGGGACAGATGGGAGACCCAGTACTTC. As protein: CAWSVTLGDRWETQYF.

This chain connects TRBV19 to TRBJ2-6; no clear D gene. The CDR3 has 17 amino acids. Germline assignment: CDR1 LNHDA and CDR2 SQIVND (reference sequence). V lost 1 base and J lost 0, with 10 bases in between. CDR3 in amino acids: CASSIAQIYSGANVLTF. As DNA, the CDR3 is TGTGCCAGTAGTATAGCCCAGATCTACTCTGGGGCCAACGTCCTGACTTTC. The variable domain in full, with the rest retrieved from reference TRBV19 and TRBJ2-6, is DGGITQSPKYLFRKEGQNVTLSCEQNLNHDAMYWYRQDPGQGLRLIYYSQIVNDFQKGDIAEGYSVSREKKESFPLTVTSAQKNPTAFYLCASSIAQIYSGANVLTFGAGSRLTVL.

The chain employs TRBV7-9 and TRBJ2-1; D may be TRBD1 (6 bases). The CDR3 covers 15 residues. Trimming left V 1 base short and J 1 base short, with 8 bases between. Germline loops: CDR1 SEHNR, CDR2 FQNEAQ (reference sequence). The chain's CDR3 is CASSLGDKSYNEQFF. The CDR3 region has the DNA TGTGCCAGCAGCTTAGGGGACAAATCCTACAATGAGCAGTTCTTC.

V usage is TRBV19 and J usage is TRBJ2-7; no firm D call. Trimming took off 10 bases at V and 5 bases at J, with 15 bases between the two ends. The CDR3 has 12 residues. Germline lookup yields CDR1 LNHDA and CDR2 SQIVND (reference sequence). The CDR3 spells CATSVVEDEQYF. The CDR3 nucleotides are TGTGCCACCTCGGTAGTAGAAGACGAGCAGTACTTC.

V and J are TRBV5-6 and TRBJ1-4; TRBD1 matches 7 bases. CDR1 SGHDT and CDR2 YYEEEE come from the germline V gene. V was pared by 6 bases and J by 8 bases, with 7 bases of the junction left unmatched. This CDR3 contains 13 residues. This chain's CDR3 is CASTTGAGEKLFF. The DNA for the CDR3 is TGTGCCAGCACTACAGGGGCAGGAGAAAAACTGTTTTTT.

V and J are TRBV7-2 and TRBJ2-3; 7 positions agree with TRBD1. Germline CDR1 and CDR2: SGHTA and FQGNSA. This CDR3 spans 15 amino acids. With 1 base clipped from V and 2 bases from J, the junction kept 3 bases outside the gene matches. CDR3 DNA sequence: TGTGCCAGCAGCTTAGGACAGGGACACACAGATACGCAGTATTTT. This gives the protein CASSLGQGHTDTQYF.

The chain is built from TRBV19 and TRBJ1-1; D is undetermined. Germline V gene lookup returns CDR1 LNHDA and CDR2 SQIVND (reference sequence). V lost 3 bases and J lost 4, with 9 bases in between. The CDR3 sequence is 13 residues long. For the CDR3, the DNA is TGTGCCAGTAGTATGAGCGGTATCACTGAAGCTTTCTTT. This encodes CASSMSGITEAFF.

Details on this clone: Other DNA sequences of this sample code for an identical CDR3. The chain uses TRBV7-2 and TRBJ2-2, with D uncertain. Germline-derived CDR1 and CDR2 are SGHTA and FQGNSA. The V end lost 1 base, the J end lost 4 bases, and 4 bases lay between the germline ends. The CDR3 length is 13 residues. DNA of the CDR3: TGTGCCAGCAGCTTAGTAAGCACCGGGGAGCTGTTTTTT. It translates to CASSLVSTGELFF. Full variable domain (missing parts from reference TRBV7-2 and TRBJ2-2): GAGVSQSPSNKVTEKGKDVELRCDPISGHTALYWYRQSLGQGLEFLIYFQGNSAPDKSGLPSDRFSAERTGGSVSTLTIQRTQQEDSAVYLCASSLVSTGELFFGEGSRLTVL.